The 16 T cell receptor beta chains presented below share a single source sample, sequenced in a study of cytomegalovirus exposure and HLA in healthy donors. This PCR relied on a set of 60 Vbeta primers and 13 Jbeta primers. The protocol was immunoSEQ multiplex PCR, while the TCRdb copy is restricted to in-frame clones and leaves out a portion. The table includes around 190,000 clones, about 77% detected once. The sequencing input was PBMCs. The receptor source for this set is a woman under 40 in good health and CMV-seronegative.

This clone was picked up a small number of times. The CDR3 DNA is TGTGCCAGCAGCCCCCAAACCGGGACAGGGGTTAGGGTAGCTTTCTTT. It yields the protein CASSPQTGTGVRVAFF. The rearrangement joins TRBV5-5 to TRBJ1-1; 10 nucleotides agree with TRBD1. Germline lookup yields CDR1 SGHKS and CDR2 YYEKEE (reference sequence). With V trimmed by 4 bases and J by 10 bases, 16 bases remained unmatched. This CDR3 contains 16 residues.

The CDR3 sequence is CASTLFGVAYEQYF. The CDR3, as DNA: TGTGCCAGTACCCTATTCGGAGTGGCCTACGAGCAGTACTTC. This chain links TRBV19 with TRBJ2-7; no definite D call. Germline lookup yields CDR1 LNHDA and CDR2 SQIVND (reference sequence). The CDR3 covers 14 residues. Trimming left V 7 bases short and J 2 bases short, with 15 bases between.

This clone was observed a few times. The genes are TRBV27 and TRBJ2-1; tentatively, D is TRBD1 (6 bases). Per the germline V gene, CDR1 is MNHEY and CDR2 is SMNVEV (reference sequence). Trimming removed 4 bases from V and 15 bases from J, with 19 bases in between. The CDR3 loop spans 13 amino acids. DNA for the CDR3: TGTGCCAGCAGTTCAAAACCACAGGGTTTTCGGTTCTTC. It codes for CASSSKPQGFRFF.

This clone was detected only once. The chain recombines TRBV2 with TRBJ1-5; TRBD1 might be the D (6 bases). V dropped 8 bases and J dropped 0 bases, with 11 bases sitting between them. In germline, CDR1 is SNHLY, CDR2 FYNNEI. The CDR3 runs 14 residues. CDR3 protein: CASWDTDSNQPQHF. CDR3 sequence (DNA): TGTGCCAGCTGGGACACCGATAGCAATCAGCCCCAGCATTTT.

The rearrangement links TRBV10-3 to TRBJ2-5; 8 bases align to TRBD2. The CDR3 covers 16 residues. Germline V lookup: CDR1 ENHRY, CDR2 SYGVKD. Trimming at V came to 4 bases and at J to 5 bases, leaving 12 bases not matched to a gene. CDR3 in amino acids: CAISATGGPLFETQYF. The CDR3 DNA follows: TGTGCCATCAGTGCAACGGGAGGGCCCTTGTTTGAGACCCAGTACTTC.

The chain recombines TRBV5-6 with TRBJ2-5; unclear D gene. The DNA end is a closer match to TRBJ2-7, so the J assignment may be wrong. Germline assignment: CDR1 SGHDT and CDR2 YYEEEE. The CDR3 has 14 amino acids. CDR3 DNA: TGTGCCAGCAGCTTGGAATTAGCCCCCTACGAGCAGTACTTC. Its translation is CASSLELAPYEQYF.

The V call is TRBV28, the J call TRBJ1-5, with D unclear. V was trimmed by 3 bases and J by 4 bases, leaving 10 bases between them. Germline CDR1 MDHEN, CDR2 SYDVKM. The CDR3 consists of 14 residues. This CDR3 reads CASSFSAGNQPQHF. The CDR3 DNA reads TGTGCCAGCAGTTTTTCCGCGGGGAATCAGCCCCAGCATTTT.

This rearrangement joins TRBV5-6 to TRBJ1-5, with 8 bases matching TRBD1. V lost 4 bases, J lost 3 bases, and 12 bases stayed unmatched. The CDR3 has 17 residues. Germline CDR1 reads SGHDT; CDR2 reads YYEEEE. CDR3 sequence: CASSRGQGALYNQPQHF. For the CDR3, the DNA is TGTGCCAGCAGCCGGGGGCAGGGGGCCTTGTACAATCAGCCCCAGCATTTT.

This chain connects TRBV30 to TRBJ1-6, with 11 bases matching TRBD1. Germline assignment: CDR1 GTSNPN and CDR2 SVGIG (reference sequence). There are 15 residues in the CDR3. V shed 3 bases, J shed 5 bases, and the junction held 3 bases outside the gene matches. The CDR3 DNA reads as TGTGCCTGGAGCCAGGGACAGGGGGATAATTCACCCCTCCACTTT. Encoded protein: CAWSQGQGDNSPLHF.

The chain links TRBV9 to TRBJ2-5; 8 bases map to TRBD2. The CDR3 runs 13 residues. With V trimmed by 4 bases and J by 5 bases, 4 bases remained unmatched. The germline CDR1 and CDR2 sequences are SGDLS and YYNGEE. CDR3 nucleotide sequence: TGTGCCAGCAGCCGGGGGGGGTGGGAGACCCAGTACTTC. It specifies CASSRGGWETQYF.

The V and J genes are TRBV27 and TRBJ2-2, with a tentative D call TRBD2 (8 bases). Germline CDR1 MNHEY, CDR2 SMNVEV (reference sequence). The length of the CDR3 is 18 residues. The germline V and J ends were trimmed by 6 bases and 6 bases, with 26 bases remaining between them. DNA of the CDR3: TGTGCCAGCAGGGATCTAGGGGGCGGGAGGCGATTCGCCGGGGAGCTGTTTTTT. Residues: CASRDLGGGRRFAGELFF.

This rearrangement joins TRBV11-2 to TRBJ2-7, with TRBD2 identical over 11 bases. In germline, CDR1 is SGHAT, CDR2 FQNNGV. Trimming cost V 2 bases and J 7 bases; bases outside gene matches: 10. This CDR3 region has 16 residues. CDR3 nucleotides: TGTGCCAGCAGCTTATCCATAGCGGGAGGGCCGAAGGAGCAGTACTTC. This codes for CASSLSIAGGPKEQYF.

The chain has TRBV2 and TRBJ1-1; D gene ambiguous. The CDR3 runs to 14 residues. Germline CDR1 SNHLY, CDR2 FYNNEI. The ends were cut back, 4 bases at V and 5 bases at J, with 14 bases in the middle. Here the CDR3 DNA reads TGTGCCAGCAGTGTGAGGCCGGGTCGGACTGAAGCTTTCTTT. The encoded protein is CASSVRPGRTEAFF. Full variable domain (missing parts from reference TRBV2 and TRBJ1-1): EPEVTQTPSHQVTQMGQEVILRCVPISNHLYFYWYRQILGQKVEFLVSFYNNEISEKSEIFDDQFSVERPDGSNFTLKIRSTKLEDSAMYFCASSVRPGRTEAFFGQGTRLTVV.

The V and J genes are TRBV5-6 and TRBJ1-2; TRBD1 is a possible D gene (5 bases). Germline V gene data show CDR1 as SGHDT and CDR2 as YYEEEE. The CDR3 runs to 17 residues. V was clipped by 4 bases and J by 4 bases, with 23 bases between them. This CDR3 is CASSPDGQHRQTYGYTF. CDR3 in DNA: TGTGCCAGCAGCCCGGATGGTCAGCATAGACAGACCTATGGCTACACCTTC.

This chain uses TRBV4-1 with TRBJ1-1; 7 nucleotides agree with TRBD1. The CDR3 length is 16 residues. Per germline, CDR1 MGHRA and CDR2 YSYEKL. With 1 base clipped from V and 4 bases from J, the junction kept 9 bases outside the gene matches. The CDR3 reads CASSQGLRGQTTEAFF. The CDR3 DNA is TGCGCCAGCAGCCAAGGTCTAAGGGGGCAGACCACTGAAGCTTTCTTT.

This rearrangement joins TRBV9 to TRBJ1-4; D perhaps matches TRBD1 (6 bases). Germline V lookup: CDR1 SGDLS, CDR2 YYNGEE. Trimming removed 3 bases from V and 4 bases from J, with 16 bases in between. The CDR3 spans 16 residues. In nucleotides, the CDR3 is TGTGCCAGCAGCGAACCCCGAGGGGGTGGTAATGAAAAACTGTTTTTT. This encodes CASSEPRGGGNEKLFF.